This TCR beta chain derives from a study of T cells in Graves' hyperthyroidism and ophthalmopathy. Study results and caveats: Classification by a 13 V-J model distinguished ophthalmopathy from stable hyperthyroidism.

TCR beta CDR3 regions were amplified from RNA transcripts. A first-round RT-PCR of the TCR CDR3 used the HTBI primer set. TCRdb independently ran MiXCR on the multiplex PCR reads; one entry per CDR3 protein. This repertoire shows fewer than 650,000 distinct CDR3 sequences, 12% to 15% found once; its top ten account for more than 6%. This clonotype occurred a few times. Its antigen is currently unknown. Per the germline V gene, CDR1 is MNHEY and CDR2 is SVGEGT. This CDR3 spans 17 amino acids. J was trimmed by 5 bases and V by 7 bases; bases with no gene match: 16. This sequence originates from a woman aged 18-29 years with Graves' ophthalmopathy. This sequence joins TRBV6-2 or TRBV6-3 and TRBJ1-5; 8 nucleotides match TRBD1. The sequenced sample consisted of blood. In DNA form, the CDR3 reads TGTGCCAGCACTTATGAAACGGACAGGGTGGGTTATCAGCCCCAGCATTTT. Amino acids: CASTYETDRVGYQPQHF.